This passage covers 2 T cell receptor beta chains from one sample sequenced in a study of blood T cell repertoires in COVID-19. Only in-frame clones appear in the TCRdb table, and some are missing; sequencing was by immunoSEQ multiplex PCR. The sample contains some 190,000 clones, 70% to 80% of which appear only once. The sample consisted of PBMCs or T cells enriched from blood (not recorded which). The receptor set was obtained from a man between 60 and 75 years old who had been exposed to COVID-19.

The chain couples TRBV7-2 to TRBJ2-1; tentatively, D is TRBD2 (6 bases). Trimming left V 1 base short and J 5 bases short, with 18 bases between. This CDR3 comprises 17 residues. The germline V gene has CDR1 SGHTA and CDR2 FQGNSA. CDR3 protein: CASSLGGSGALNNEQFF. CDR3 coding DNA: TGTGCCAGCAGCTTAGGGGGTAGCGGCGCTTTAAACAATGAGCAGTTCTTC. Complete variable domain (other parts from reference TRBV7-2 and TRBJ2-1): GAGVSQSPSNKVTEKGKDVELRCDPISGHTALYWYRQSLGQGLEFLIYFQGNSAPDKSGLPSDRFSAERTGGSVSTLTIQRTQQEDSAVYLCASSLGGSGALNNEQFFGPGTRLTVL.

There are a few counts of this clone. V is TRBV2 and J is TRBJ1-5, with D possibly TRBD1 on 5 matching bases. V lost 6 bases and J lost 3, with 15 bases in between. Germline V gene sequence: CDR1 SNHLY, CDR2 FYNNEI. This CDR3 region has 15 residues. The CDR3 DNA is TGTGCCAGCAGGGGGAGGGACGCAGCCAATCAGCCCCAGCATTTT. It codes for CASRGRDAANQPQHF. The full variable domain, its missing parts supplied by reference TRBV2 and TRBJ1-5, is EPEVTQTPSHQVTQMGQEVILRCVPISNHLYFYWYRQILGQKVEFLVSFYNNEISEKSEIFDDQFSVERPDGSNFTLKIRSTKLEDSAMYFCASRGRDAANQPQHFGDGTRLSIL.